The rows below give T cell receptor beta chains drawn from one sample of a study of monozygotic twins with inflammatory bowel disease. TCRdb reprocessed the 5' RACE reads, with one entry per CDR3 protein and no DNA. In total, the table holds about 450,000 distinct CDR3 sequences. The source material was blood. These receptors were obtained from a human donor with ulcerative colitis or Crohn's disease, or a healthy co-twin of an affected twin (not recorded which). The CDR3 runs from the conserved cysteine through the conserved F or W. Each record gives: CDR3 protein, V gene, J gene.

CDR3: CASSLGLAGVPGTGELFF
V: TRBV5-1
J: TRBJ2-2

CDR3: CASSLDSADNQPQHF
V: TRBV5-1
J: TRBJ1-5

CDR3: CASSILDTQYF
V: TRBV19
J: TRBJ2-3

CDR3: CASSLGIGSYNEQFF
V: TRBV23-1
J: TRBJ2-1

CDR3: CACNAPGELGVWEKLFF
V: TRBV30
J: TRBJ1-4

CDR3: CASSPAGLTPDEQYF
V: TRBV19
J: TRBJ2-7

CDR3: CASSSQGGGDTEAFF
V: TRBV7-2
J: TRBJ1-1

CDR3: CASSPTRGAGANVLTF
V: TRBV27
J: TRBJ2-6

CDR3: CASSQSSSYEQYF
V: TRBV6-5
J: TRBJ2-7

CDR3: CAWSLGQGRQPQHF
V: TRBV30
J: TRBJ1-5

CDR3: CASSLGRDSNYGYTF
V: TRBV11-3
J: TRBJ1-2

CDR3: CAWRPFRQGYGYTF
V: TRBV30
J: TRBJ1-2

CDR3: CASSLVAGGHTGELFF
V: TRBV5-1
J: TRBJ2-2

CDR3: CASNQDRPYADTQYF
V: TRBV6-2/TRBV6-3
J: TRBJ2-3

CDR3: CASSIYSYEQYF
V: TRBV12-3/TRBV12-4
J: TRBJ2-7

CDR3: CASSPNSDRQETQYF
V: TRBV9
J: TRBJ2-5

CDR3: CASSPIQGGELFF
V: TRBV7-6
J: TRBJ2-2

CDR3: CASSNQGPIYEQYF
V: TRBV12-3/TRBV12-4
J: TRBJ2-7

CDR3: CASSPNKAGNEKLFF
V: TRBV12-3/TRBV12-4
J: TRBJ1-4

CDR3: CASTQPGGGQPQHF
V: TRBV7-2
J: TRBJ1-5

CDR3: CASSQSIHYEQYF
V: TRBV4-2
J: TRBJ2-7

CDR3: CASSLSQGSNQPQHF
V: TRBV4-2
J: TRBJ1-5

CDR3: CASSIRGTYTDTQYF
V: TRBV19
J: TRBJ2-3

CDR3: CASRRTVTSGFSYEQYF
V: TRBV28
J: TRBJ2-7

CDR3: CACKRGDTGELFF
V: TRBV6-1
J: TRBJ2-2

CDR3: CASSGGADQPQHF
V: TRBV18
J: TRBJ1-5

CDR3: CASSYSGPYEQYF
V: TRBV5-5
J: TRBJ2-7

CDR3: CASRRAGSGNTIYF
V: TRBV19
J: TRBJ1-3

CDR3: CASSYGWSYNEQFF
V: TRBV6-2/TRBV6-3
J: TRBJ2-1

CDR3: CATSRETESVLHF
V: TRBV15
J: TRBJ1-6

CDR3: CSVDGVVANYGYTF
V: TRBV29-1
J: TRBJ1-2

CDR3: CASSFRDSRSYEQYF
V: TRBV7-9
J: TRBJ2-7

CDR3: CASSLGLPKTGELFF
V: TRBV4-1
J: TRBJ2-2

CDR3: CASSRGIQGYTF
V: TRBV4-3
J: TRBJ1-2

CDR3: CASSLRVYEQYF
V: TRBV6-2/TRBV6-3
J: TRBJ2-7

CDR3: CASSLGVQVYGYTF
V: TRBV12-3/TRBV12-4
J: TRBJ1-2

CDR3: CASSQGQGRLGTEAFF
V: TRBV18
J: TRBJ1-1

CDR3: CASSARQGQPQHF
V: TRBV7-2
J: TRBJ1-5

CDR3: CAWSVRLGGRTGELFF
V: TRBV30
J: TRBJ2-2

CDR3: CASSLYPRTSGGNTGELFF
V: TRBV7-3
J: TRBJ2-2

CDR3: CASSLEGNSYEQYF
V: TRBV5-5
J: TRBJ2-7

CDR3: CASSEQQGAKNIQYF
V: TRBV25-1
J: TRBJ2-4

CDR3: CASSQSGSGANVLTF
V: TRBV4-3
J: TRBJ2-6

CDR3: CAISELRTGENTIYF
V: TRBV10-3
J: TRBJ1-3

CDR3: CASSLTSGHYEQYF
V: TRBV7-2
J: TRBJ2-7

CDR3: CASSFVVAGGPSNEQFF
V: TRBV7-9
J: TRBJ2-1

CDR3: CSVGLWTSAYNEQFF
V: TRBV29-1
J: TRBJ2-1